The clone carrying this TCR beta chain was found a few times. In the authors' methods: Quantification of nucleated cells was approximated via reference gene primer amplification. Data came from immunoSEQ multiplex PCR; TCRdb stores just in-frame clones and leaves some out. V and J calls and clone size follow that table, whereas D and trimming were derived from the DNA. This table has roughly 120,000 clones, roughly 80% appearing once. The data were taken from a study of blood T cell repertoires in COVID-19. In the study overall: The United States, Italy and Spain provided the acute and convalescent COVID-19 samples. T cells, B-cell-depleted T cells, or PBMCs supplied cDNA or gDNA.

The CDR3 consists of 14 residues. CDR1 is LNHDA, CDR2 SQIVND, per germline (reference sequence). Trimming removed 3 bases from V and 8 bases from J, with 13 bases in between. Sample: peripheral blood. V and J are TRBV19 and TRBJ1-4; no reliable D call. The TCR comes from a man in his fifties or sixties with acute or convalescent COVID-19. CDR3 in DNA: TGTGCCAGTAGTATTTACCTAATGAGCGAAAAACTGTTTTTT. Encoded protein: CASSIYLMSEKLFF. Complete variable domain (other parts from reference TRBV19 and TRBJ1-4): DGGITQSPKYLFRKEGQNVTLSCEQNLNHDAMYWYRQDPGQGLRLIYYSQIVNDFQKGDIAEGYSVSREKKESFPLTVTSAQKNPTAFYLCASSIYLMSEKLFFGSGTQLSVL.